The rows below give T cell receptor beta chains drawn from one sample of a study of Graves' ophthalmopathy and Graves' hyperthyroidism. TCRdb processed the multiplex PCR reads anew with MiXCR; each CDR3 protein has one entry. Seen here are about 740,000 distinct CDR3 sequences, roughly two fifths observed once, and the top ten hold approximately 46%. The sample consisted of peripheral blood. Receptors were obtained from an adult man with Graves' ophthalmopathy. CDR3s include the opening cysteine and the closing phenylalanine or tryptophan.

j_gene: TRBJ1-2
v_gene: TRBV9
len: 14
CDR3aa: CASSPKGQNYGYTF

j_gene: TRBJ2-5
v_gene: TRBV2
len: 13
CDR3aa: CASNSGGRGTQYF

j_gene: TRBJ1-2
v_gene: TRBV15
len: 16
CDR3aa: CATSRDRRVGDDGYTF

j_gene: TRBJ1-2
v_gene: TRBV29-1
len: 16
CDR3aa: CSLRSSASISNYGYTF

j_gene: TRBJ2-6
v_gene: TRBV20-1
len: 15
CDR3aa: CSARDGQSGANVLTF

j_gene: TRBJ1-1
v_gene: TRBV7-9
len: 13
CDR3aa: CASSSLANTEAFF

j_gene: TRBJ1-6
v_gene: TRBV7-6
len: 12
CDR3aa: CASSQAASPLHF

j_gene: TRBJ1-1
v_gene: TRBV12-3/TRBV12-4
len: 15
CDR3aa: CASSHLITGGTEAFF

j_gene: TRBJ1-5
v_gene: TRBV25-1
len: 16
CDR3aa: CASNSLGQTSNQPQHF

j_gene: TRBJ2-5
v_gene: TRBV29-1
len: 14
CDR3aa: CSVEDSGPEETQYF

j_gene: TRBJ1-1
v_gene: TRBV5-1
len: 13
CDR3aa: CASSLGQGFEAFF

j_gene: TRBJ2-7
v_gene: TRBV5-5
len: 16
CDR3aa: CASSLRGSGGEYEQYF

j_gene: TRBJ2-5
v_gene: TRBV20-1
len: 14
CDR3aa: CSASSRSSQETQYF

j_gene: TRBJ1-5
v_gene: TRBV7-2
len: 15
CDR3aa: CASSLVGVSNQPQHF

j_gene: TRBJ2-6
v_gene: TRBV10-2
len: 16
CDR3aa: CASSSQGAAGANVLTF

j_gene: TRBJ1-5
v_gene: TRBV7-9
len: 15
CDR3aa: CASSLIGLAVETQHF

j_gene: TRBJ1-2
v_gene: TRBV19
len: 13
CDR3aa: CASTPGQRYGYTF

j_gene: TRBJ1-1
v_gene: TRBV6-1
len: 15
CDR3aa: CASIAGTAMNTEAFF

j_gene: TRBJ2-5
v_gene: TRBV18
len: 15
CDR3aa: CASSLNSGEQETQYF

j_gene: TRBJ1-2
v_gene: TRBV5-1
len: 14
CDR3aa: CASSGGQGVAGYTF

j_gene: TRBJ1-1
v_gene: TRBV12-3/TRBV12-4
len: 13
CDR3aa: CAWSVDLRGEAFF

j_gene: TRBJ2-7
v_gene: TRBV6-1
len: 15
CDR3aa: CASSLGLAGEHEQYF

j_gene: TRBJ1-2
v_gene: TRBV4-2
len: 14
CDR3aa: CASSQDSGSLGYTF

j_gene: TRBJ2-5
v_gene: TRBV29-1
len: 14
CDR3aa: CSVGGQGQWETQYF

j_gene: TRBJ1-2
v_gene: TRBV10-3
len: 15
CDR3aa: CASSYETVDNYGYTF

j_gene: TRBJ1-6
v_gene: TRBV25-1
len: 16
CDR3aa: CASTYGLTGKDSPLHF

j_gene: TRBJ2-7
v_gene: TRBV29-1
len: 14
CDR3aa: CSPGVGASSYEQYF